The rows below give T cell receptor beta chains drawn from one sample of a study of blood T cell repertoires in COVID-19. Libraries were prepared by immunoSEQ multiplex PCR; TCRdb keeps only in-frame clonotypes and omits some of them. This table holds 210,000 or so clones, approximately 90% found once. Sequenced input: peripheral blood. Every receptor here comes from a man aged 25-45 years with COVID-19, enrolled during active disease. Both conserved end residues are part of each CDR3. Fields, in order: J gene, D gene, clone size, V gene, CDR3 DNA, CDR3 protein. D genes are given only for firm matches. Some rows mark clone size as missing; the rest say once, few, many or name a class of expanded clone.

>TRBJ2-5|TRBD1|-|TRBV24-1
TGTGCCACCAGTGAAACCGGGACAGAAGAGACCCAGTACTTC
CATSETGTEETQYF
>TRBJ2-7|TRBD2|few|TRBV5-8
TGTGCCAGCAAGTTCGGGACTAGCGGGTTCTACGAGCAGTACTTC
CASKFGTSGFYEQYF
>TRBJ2-1|TRBD2|once|TRBV14
TGTGCCAGCAGCCAATCTAGCGGCCTACCCTACAATGAGCAGTTCTTC
CASSQSSGLPYNEQFF
>TRBJ2-2|-|once|TRBV27
TGTGCCAGCAGCCCCCTCGACACCGGGGAGCTGTTTTTT
CASSPLDTGELFF
>TRBJ2-1|TRBD2|-|TRBV10-1
TGCGCCAGCAGTGAGACTAGCGGTATTACAATGAGGCAGTTCTTC
CASSETSGITMRQFF
>TRBJ1-4|TRBD1|-|TRBV19
TGTGCCAGTAGTATCCGAGGACAGGGGGTGGAGGAAAAACTGTTTTTT
CASSIRGQGVEEKLFF
>TRBJ2-2|TRBD1|-|TRBV19
TGTGCCAGTAGCAGAGACAGGGGGCTCGCCACCGGGGAGCTGTTTTTT
CASSRDRGLATGELFF
>TRBJ1-2|-|few|TRBV19
TGTGCCAGTAGTATCTCGGCAGGGAATGGCTACACCTTC
CASSISAGNGYTF
>TRBJ1-1|-|-|TRBV19
TGTGCCAGTAGTACAGGGGTAAGCACTGAAGCTTTCTTT
CASSTGVSTEAFF
>TRBJ1-5|-|-|TRBV18
TGTGCCAGCTCACCCGGGACAAACCAGCCCCAGCATTTT
CASSPGTNQPQHF
>TRBJ1-2|TRBD1|-|TRBV4-1
TGCGCCAGCAGCCAAGAACGGACAGGGGGCAACTATGGCTACACCTTC
CASSQERTGGNYGYTF
>TRBJ1-2|-|-|TRBV6-2/TRBV6-3
TGTGCCAGCAGTTTTCGGGATACCGCTATCTCAAGGGGCTACACCTTC
CASSFRDTAISRGYTF
>TRBJ2-7|TRBD1|-|TRBV2
TGTGCCAGCTCGTTTAGCAGGGGGTACGAGCAGTACTTC
CASSFSRGYEQYF
>TRBJ1-1|TRBD1|-|TRBV30
TGTGCCTGGGGAGACAGGGGGGACACTGAAGCTTTCTTT
CAWGDRGDTEAFF
>TRBJ2-7|-|-|TRBV4-2
TGTGCCAGCAGCCAAGATAGCGGTGTCGAGCAGTACTTC
CASSQDSGVEQYF
>TRBJ2-7|-|-|TRBV19
TGTGCCAGTAGTCAGGGGAGGGCCTACGAGCAGTACTTC
CASSQGRAYEQYF
>TRBJ2-3|TRBD2|-|TRBV7-6
TGTGCCAGCAGCCCACGACTAGCGGGGAGCACAGATACGCAGTATTTT
CASSPRLAGSTDTQYF
>TRBJ2-1|TRBD1|-|TRBV5-4
TGTGCCAGCAGCTTGGCCGGGACAGGGAGCGGCAATGAGCAGTTCTTC
CASSLAGTGSGNEQFF
>TRBJ2-1|TRBD1|few|TRBV14
TGTGCCAGCAGCCAAGCCGGGACAGGGGTAAATGAGCAGTTCTTC
CASSQAGTGVNEQFF
>TRBJ2-1|TRBD1|-|TRBV7-8
TGTGCCAGCAGCTTGGACAGGGGGTCCTACAATGAGCAGTTCTTC
CASSLDRGSYNEQFF
>TRBJ1-1|-|-|TRBV29-1
TGCAGCGTTGAAGGGATAGGGGACTCTGAAGCTTTCTTT
CSVEGIGDSEAFF
>TRBJ1-2|TRBD1|few|TRBV5-6
TGTGCCAGCCGACGGGACAGGGGCCAACCCGGGTATGGCTACACCTTC
CASRRDRGQPGYGYTF
>TRBJ2-6|TRBD2|-|TRBV19
TGTGCCACCACCCGGGGGGGAGCTGGGGCCAACGTCCTGACTTTC
CATTRGGAGANVLTF
>TRBJ2-1|TRBD1|-|TRBV19
TGTGCCAGTAGTACGGACAGGGGGAGCAATGAGCAGTTCTTC
CASSTDRGSNEQFF